Listed below are T cell receptor beta chains from one sample, sequenced in a study of T cells in Graves' hyperthyroidism and ophthalmopathy. MiXCR was run by TCRdb on the multiplex PCR reads, yielding one entry per CDR3 protein. The table has roughly 500,000 distinct CDR3 sequences, roughly 46% seen once. The sample was peripheral blood or thyroid tissue (not recorded which). The receptors were sampled from an adult woman with Graves' disease, either hyperthyroidism or ophthalmopathy (not recorded which). The CDR3 runs from the conserved cysteine through the conserved F or W. Fields, in order: CDR3 protein, CDR3 DNA, V gene, clone size, D gene, J gene. The D gene is left open where the match is weak. Clone size is stated in some rows and not others, as once, few, many or a class when expanded.

cdr3_aa: CSAARGANGANVLTF
cdr3_nt: TGCAGCGCCGCCCGGGGGGCTAATGGGGCCAACGTCCTGACTTTC
v_call: TRBV29-1
clone_size: many
d_call: NA
j_call: TRBJ2-6

cdr3_aa: CASRRLGGSTTDTQYF
cdr3_nt: TGTGCCAGCCGGCGACTTGGAGGGAGTACGACAGATACGCAGTATTTT
v_call: TRBV5-4
clone_size: once
d_call: NA
j_call: TRBJ2-3

cdr3_aa: CASSNGAFHQPQHF
cdr3_nt: TGTGCCAGTTCTAACGGGGCCTTTCATCAGCCCCAGCATTTT
v_call: TRBV6-5
clone_size: many
d_call: NA
j_call: TRBJ1-5

cdr3_aa: CASSLRTGDSYEQYF
cdr3_nt: TGTGCCAGCAGCTTAAGGACAGGGGATAGCTACGAGCAGTACTTC
v_call: TRBV11-3
clone_size: many
d_call: TRBD1
j_call: TRBJ2-7

cdr3_aa: CASGRGQVLEPQHF
cdr3_nt: TGTGCCAGCGGAAGGGGACAGGTTTTAGAGCCCCAGCATTTT
v_call: TRBV2
clone_size: few
d_call: TRBD1
j_call: TRBJ1-5

cdr3_aa: CASSMGQGATNEKLFF
cdr3_nt: TGTGCCAGTAGTATGGGACAGGGAGCAACTAATGAAAAACTGTTTTTT
v_call: TRBV19
clone_size: many
d_call: TRBD1
j_call: TRBJ1-4

cdr3_aa: CAISEGDRTDYGYTF
cdr3_nt: TGTGCCATCAGTGAGGGGGACAGAACAGACTATGGCTACACCTTC
v_call: TRBV10-3
clone_size: few
d_call: TRBD1
j_call: TRBJ1-2

cdr3_aa: CASSFEGAKNTEAFF
cdr3_nt: TGTGCCAGCAGCTTTGAAGGGGCTAAGAACACTGAAGCTTTCTTT
v_call: TRBV5-8
clone_size: many
d_call: NA
j_call: TRBJ1-1

cdr3_aa: CASSLGTSGSYDYTF
cdr3_nt: TGTGCCAGCAGCTTAGGGACTAGCGGGTCCTACGACTACACCTTC
v_call: TRBV11-2
clone_size: NA
d_call: NA
j_call: TRBJ1-2

cdr3_aa: CASSHPRSDTEAFF
cdr3_nt: TGCGCCAGCAGCCACCCCCGGAGCGATACTGAAGCTTTCTTT
v_call: TRBV4-1
clone_size: many
d_call: NA
j_call: TRBJ1-1

cdr3_aa: CASRAGLLSYEQYF
cdr3_nt: TGTGCCAGCAGGGCAGGCCTCCTCTCCTACGAGCAGTACTTC
v_call: TRBV2
clone_size: many
d_call: NA
j_call: TRBJ2-7

cdr3_aa: CASSLIQGPYEQYF
cdr3_nt: TGTGCCAGCAGTCTAATACAGGGACCCTACGAGCAGTACTTC
v_call: TRBV28
clone_size: few
d_call: NA
j_call: TRBJ2-7

cdr3_aa: CASRRAVQEKLFF
cdr3_nt: TGTGCCAGCAGGCGGGCAGTACAAGAAAAACTGTTTTTT
v_call: TRBV2
clone_size: many
d_call: NA
j_call: TRBJ1-4

cdr3_aa: CSALSSVRADYGYTF
cdr3_nt: TGCAGTGCTCTGAGTAGCGTCCGGGCCGACTATGGCTACACCTTC
v_call: TRBV20-1
clone_size: few
d_call: NA
j_call: TRBJ1-2

cdr3_aa: CASSEILLEEQYF
cdr3_nt: TGTGCCAGCAGTGAAATCCTTCTGGAGGAGCAGTACTTC
v_call: TRBV2
clone_size: many
d_call: NA
j_call: TRBJ2-7

cdr3_aa: CASSVGEGRFYGYTF
cdr3_nt: TGTGCCAGCAGCGTAGGTGAAGGGCGTTTCTATGGCTACACCTTC
v_call: TRBV9
clone_size: many
d_call: NA
j_call: TRBJ1-2

cdr3_aa: CSVWTGVGTEAFF
cdr3_nt: TGCAGCGTTTGGACAGGGGTAGGCACTGAAGCTTTCTTT
v_call: TRBV29-1
clone_size: once
d_call: TRBD1
j_call: TRBJ1-1

cdr3_aa: CATSDWGRSSYNEQVF
cdr3_nt: TGTGCCACCAGTGATTGGGGACGGAGCTCCTACAATGAGCAGGTCTTC
v_call: TRBV24-1
clone_size: NA
d_call: NA
j_call: TRBJ2-1

cdr3_aa: CASTPSGIRVHSPLHF
cdr3_nt: TGTGCCAGCACCCCTTCCGGGATTAGGGTGCATTCACCCCTCCACTTT
v_call: TRBV5-6
clone_size: many
d_call: NA
j_call: TRBJ1-6

cdr3_aa: CASSESLGPHTEAFF
cdr3_nt: TGTGCCAGCAGTGAAAGTCTGGGACCGCACACTGAAGCTTTCTTT
v_call: TRBV6-1
clone_size: many
d_call: NA
j_call: TRBJ1-1

cdr3_aa: CASTPSTGGDYEQYF
cdr3_nt: TGTGCCAGCACCCCCTCGACAGGGGGAGACTACGAGCAGTACTTC
v_call: TRBV14
clone_size: NA
d_call: TRBD1
j_call: TRBJ2-7

cdr3_aa: CASSRVASGRPHEQYF
cdr3_nt: TGTGCCAGCAGCCGAGTTGCTAGCGGGAGGCCCCACGAGCAGTACTTC
v_call: TRBV7-9
clone_size: NA
d_call: TRBD2
j_call: TRBJ2-7

cdr3_aa: CASSEGEVTGELFF
cdr3_nt: TGTGCCAGCAGTGAAGGAGAGGTCACCGGGGAGCTGTTTTTT
v_call: TRBV2
clone_size: NA
d_call: NA
j_call: TRBJ2-2

cdr3_aa: CASGGWGNEVREQYF
cdr3_nt: TGTGCCAGCGGAGGTTGGGGTAATGAGGTCCGCGAGCAGTACTTC
v_call: TRBV2
clone_size: NA
d_call: NA
j_call: TRBJ2-7

cdr3_aa: CASSLEPPGDQYF
cdr3_nt: TGTGCCAGCAGCTTAGAACCCCCTGGGGACCAGTACTTC
v_call: TRBV7-6
clone_size: NA
d_call: NA
j_call: TRBJ2-5

cdr3_aa: CASSLDLTMNTEAFF
cdr3_nt: TGTGCCAGCAGCTTGGATCTTACGATGAACACTGAAGCTTTCTTT
v_call: TRBV5-1
clone_size: NA
d_call: NA
j_call: TRBJ1-1

cdr3_aa: CASSQVHRHEAFF
cdr3_nt: TGCGCCAGCAGCCAAGTTCACCGGCATGAAGCTTTCTTT
v_call: TRBV4-1
clone_size: many
d_call: NA
j_call: TRBJ1-1

cdr3_aa: CASSYSGGNYGYTF
cdr3_nt: TGTGCCAGCAGTTACTCAGGTGGGAACTATGGCTACACCTTC
v_call: TRBV6-6
clone_size: NA
d_call: NA
j_call: TRBJ1-2

cdr3_aa: CASSYTSGTWNSPLHF
cdr3_nt: TGTGCCAGCAGTTACACGTCGGGCACTTGGAATTCACCCCTCCACTTT
v_call: TRBV6-5
clone_size: NA
d_call: NA
j_call: TRBJ1-6

cdr3_aa: CSATKGLGTEAFF
cdr3_nt: TGCAGTGCCACTAAGGGCCTCGGGACTGAAGCTTTCTTT
v_call: TRBV20-1
clone_size: few
d_call: NA
j_call: TRBJ1-1

cdr3_aa: CASSRPRDWEQYF
cdr3_nt: TGTGCCAGCAGCCGCCCCCGGGACTGGGAGCAGTACTTC
v_call: TRBV5-6
clone_size: many
d_call: NA
j_call: TRBJ2-7

cdr3_aa: CASTKGMFPNTGDEKLFF
cdr3_nt: TGTGCCAGCACTAAAGGGATGTTTCCGAACACCGGGGATGAAAAACTGTTTTTT
v_call: TRBV13
clone_size: NA
d_call: NA
j_call: TRBJ1-4

cdr3_aa: CASSPDRGYF
cdr3_nt: TGTGCCAGCAGTCCTGACAGGGGGTACTTC
v_call: TRBV7-9
clone_size: NA
d_call: TRBD1
j_call: TRBJ2-5

cdr3_aa: CASSLWGQTYGYTF
cdr3_nt: TGTGCCAGCAGCTTGTGGGGACAGACATATGGCTACACCTTC
v_call: TRBV7-9
clone_size: NA
d_call: TRBD1
j_call: TRBJ1-2

cdr3_aa: CASKIRGGVNTEAFF
cdr3_nt: TGCGCCAGCAAAATTCGTGGGGGGGTGAACACTGAAGCTTTCTTT
v_call: TRBV4-1
clone_size: many
d_call: NA
j_call: TRBJ1-1

cdr3_aa: CATSRWVGGDRGHAQPQHF
cdr3_nt: TGTGCCACCAGCAGATGGGTGGGAGGAGACAGGGGGCACGCTCAGCCCCAGCATTTT
v_call: TRBV15
clone_size: many
d_call: TRBD1
j_call: TRBJ1-5